This is a list of T cell receptor beta chains from one sample in a study of cytomegalovirus exposure and HLA in healthy donors. Clones were read by immunoSEQ multiplex PCR, and TCRdb kept only the in-frame ones, dropping some. The table shows 120,000 or so clones, with about nine tenths occurring only once. Sequencing input: PBMCs. The receptors here all came from a young woman in good health and CMV-seronegative. CDR3s include the opening cysteine and the closing phenylalanine or tryptophan. The D gene is left open where the match is weak. Clone size is stated in some rows and not others, as once, few, many or a class when expanded.

TRBV21-1	TRBJ2-1	-	-	TGTGCCAGCAGCCGAGGTTTAGTCCATGAGCAGTTCTTC	CASSRGLVHEQFF
TRBV19	TRBJ2-5	TRBD2	-	TGTGCCAGTAGTGCGACGGGAGGGGAGACCCAGTACTTC	CASSATGGETQYF
TRBV5-8	TRBJ2-3	TRBD2	-	TGTGCCAGCAGCTTACTAGCGGGAGCACCCACAGATACGCAGTATTTT	CASSLLAGAPTDTQYF
TRBV5-1	TRBJ2-7	-	-	TGCGCCAGCAGCTTGGGCGGGGCCTCCTACGAGCAGTACTTC	CASSLGGASYEQYF
TRBV16	TRBJ1-5	-	few	TGTGCCAGCAGCCAAGTTGGAGACCAAACGAGCAATCAGCCCCAGCATTTT	CASSQVGDQTSNQPQHF
TRBV11-3	TRBJ2-5	-	once	TGTGCCAGCAGCTTAGGGGGTGACGGGAGAGGAGAGACCCAGTACTTC	CASSLGGDGRGETQYF
TRBV7-9	TRBJ2-7	TRBD2	-	TGTGCCAGCAGTCGGACTAGCGGGAGAGTGGAGCAGTACTTC	CASSRTSGRVEQYF
TRBV5-6	TRBJ1-2	-	-	TGTGCCAGCAGCCCCAGGCGGGGGGGGTATGGCTACACCTTC	CASSPRRGGYGYTF
TRBV7-3	TRBJ2-5	TRBD2	-	TGTGCCAGCAGCGACGGGGGGGAGACCCAGTACTTC	CASSDGGETQYF
TRBV5-4	TRBJ2-5	TRBD2	-	TGTGCCAGCAGCGTCTCGGGACTAGCGAGCCAAGAGACCCAGTACTTC	CASSVSGLASQETQYF
TRBV18	TRBJ2-7	-	once	TGTGCCAGCTCACCAGTGGACAGCTACGAGCAGTACTTC	CASSPVDSYEQYF
TRBV5-1	TRBJ1-1	TRBD1	-	TGCGCCAGCAGCCTGGCAGGGGGCGTGAACACTGAAGCTTTCTTT	CASSLAGGVNTEAFF
TRBV4-1	TRBJ2-7	TRBD2	-	TGCGCCAGCAGCCAAGGGGGGGGAGGCAACGAGCAGTACTTC	CASSQGGGGNEQYF
TRBV27	TRBJ2-5	TRBD1	once	TGTGCCAGCAGTTTATCCCGACAGGGGCGCGGGGAGACCCAGTACTTC	CASSLSRQGRGETQYF
TRBV28	TRBJ2-7	-	-	TGTGCCAGCAGTTTAACTCTTAGCGTACGTACCTACGAGCAGTACTTC	CASSLTLSVRTYEQYF
TRBV29-1	TRBJ2-2	TRBD2	-	TGCAGCGTCGGACTAGCGGGAGCCGGGGAGCTGTTTTTT	CSVGLAGAGELFF
TRBV7-3	TRBJ2-7	TRBD2	-	TGTGCCAGCAGCGTGGGACTAGCGGACGAGCAGTACTTC	CASSVGLADEQYF
TRBV2	TRBJ1-2	-	-	TGTGCCAGCAGACCCCCGACAGGCTACTTAGCTAACTATGGCTACACCTTC	CASRPPTGYLANYGYTF